These 20 T cell receptor beta chains came from one sample sequenced in a study of T-cell memory formation after mild COVID-19. TCRdb independently ran MiXCR on the 5' RACE reads; one entry per CDR3 protein. The sample holds over 95,000 distinct CDR3 sequences, about 20% seen once. Sequences were obtained from PBMCs or a T cell subset sorted from them (not recorded which). The receptors come from a young man who had mild COVID-19 (a few samples of this study predate the infection). Cell type and time point are not known.

The chain joins TRBV12-3 or TRBV12-4 to TRBJ1-1, with 9 bases identical to TRBD1. With V trimmed by 4 bases and J by 3 bases, 6 bases remained unmatched. This CDR3 is built from 15 residues. The CDR3 DNA reads TGTGCCAGCAGTTCGTCGGACAGGGGAGACACTGAAGCTTTCTTT. Translation gives CASSSSDRGDTEAFF.

The rearrangement links TRBV4-1 to TRBJ1-4, with D tentatively TRBD1 (5 bases). The CDR3 has 15 residues. Germline CDR1 and CDR2: MGHRA and YSYEKL. V was pared by 1 base and J by 14 bases, with 20 bases between. This CDR3 reads CASSQVDSRHRWLFF. The CDR3 nucleotides are TGCGCCAGCAGCCAAGTAGACAGCCGTCACCGGTGGCTGTTTTTT.

This chain uses TRBV29-1 with TRBJ1-2; D possibly corresponds to TRBD1 (6 bases). CDR1 SQVTM and CDR2 ANQGSEA come from the germline V gene. Trimming removed 5 bases at V and 7 bases at J, with 14 bases between. This CDR3 spans 12 amino acids. The CDR3 DNA is TGCAGCGTTCTGGGGGGGCGGCGTGGCTACACCTTC. It codes for CSVLGGRRGYTF.

This clonotype was counted many times. The genes are TRBV12-3 or TRBV12-4 and TRBJ2-1; D is unresolved. This CDR3 is 14 amino acids long. V lost 4 bases to trimming and J lost 8 bases, with 15 bases between them. CDR3 loop: CASSYAGFVDEQFF. CDR3 DNA: TGTGCCAGCAGTTATGCAGGATTTGTGGATGAGCAGTTCTTC.

This clonotype was counted ten times or more. The V call is TRBV4-1, the J call TRBJ2-7; D perhaps matches TRBD2 (6 bases). CDR1 is MGHRA and CDR2 is YSYEKL in the germline V gene. With 0 bases removed from V and 3 bases from J, the gap between germline ends came to 12 bases. The CDR3 is 15 residues long. The CDR3 nucleotides read TGCGCCAGCAGCCAAGAGGAGGGTTGGATCTACGAGCAGTACTTC. Translated: CASSQEEGWIYEQYF.

This clonotype was observed a handful of times. The chain combines TRBV12-3 or TRBV12-4 with TRBJ2-1, with 8 bases identical to TRBD2. V shed 7 bases, J shed 9 bases, and the junction held 20 bases outside the gene matches. CDR3 length: 17 amino acids. The CDR3 nucleotides are TGTGCCAGCACCACTAACGCGGGAGGAGCGGGGAGGGGTGAGCAGTTCTTC. It specifies CASTTNAGGAGRGEQFF.

This clonotype came up a few times. This chain joins TRBV11-2 and TRBJ1-1; D perhaps matches TRBD1 (5 bases). CDR3 length equals 11 residues. Germline V lookup: CDR1 SGHAT, CDR2 FQNNGV. V lost 11 bases and J 1 base, leaving 8 bases between the germline ends. The CDR3 protein is CAEGENTEAFF. Here the CDR3 DNA reads TGTGCCGAAGGGGAGAACACTGAAGCTTTCTTT. Combining the CDR3 with reference TRBV11-2 and TRBJ1-1 gives the whole variable domain EAGVAQSPRYKIIEKRQSVAFWCNPISGHATLYWYQQILGQGPKLLIQFQNNGVVDDSQLPKDRFSAERLKGVDSTLKIQPAKLEDSAVYLCAEGENTEAFFGQGTRLTVV.

This clonotype was seen more than once but under ten times. The chain uses TRBV12-3 or TRBV12-4 and TRBJ2-3, with D unclear. CDR3 length: 15 amino acids. The germline V and J ends were trimmed by 3 bases and 0 bases, with 10 bases remaining between them. The CDR3 here is CASSLLLGSTDTQYF. As DNA, the CDR3 is TGTGCCAGCAGTTTGCTTTTGGGGAGCACAGATACGCAGTATTTT.

This clonotype was picked up a small number of times. This chain uses TRBV5-1 with TRBJ1-4, with TRBD1 as a possible D gene (6 bases). The germline CDR1 and CDR2 sequences are SGHRS and YFSETQ. The germline V and J ends were trimmed by 0 bases and 6 bases, with 12 bases remaining between them. The CDR3 extends over 15 amino acids. CDR3 bases: TGCGCCAGCAGCTTGGGACCAGGGGCGGATGAAAAACTGTTTTTT. Its protein product is CASSLGPGADEKLFF.

This clonotype has more than one count but fewer than ten. The chain combines TRBV12-3 or TRBV12-4 with TRBJ2-1; D is undetermined. Trimming cost V 4 bases and J 3 bases, with 16 bases left between them. The CDR3 loop spans 16 amino acids. DNA for the CDR3: TGTGCCAGCAGTTCCTCGATGACACCGAACTACAATGAGCAGTTCTTC. Its protein is CASSSSMTPNYNEQFF.

The V gene is TRBV16, the J gene TRBJ2-5; weak D call: TRBD1 (6 bases). Trimming removed 4 bases from V and 1 base from J, with 10 bases in between. CDR1 and CDR2 from the germline V gene are KGHSY and FQNENV. The CDR3 runs to 14 residues. CDR3 in amino acids: CASSPGQRQETQYF. The CDR3 bases are TGTGCCAGCAGCCCAGGACAGCGCCAAGAGACCCAGTACTTC.

This sequence joins TRBV29-1 and TRBJ2-1, with no clear D. Between the trimmed V and J ends, which lost 6 bases and 6 bases, there was a span of 21 bases. Germline V CDR1 and CDR2: SQVTM, ANQGSEA. This CDR3 comprises 15 residues. The CDR3 sequence is CSVEKGARSANEQFF. The CDR3 region has the DNA TGCAGCGTGGAAAAGGGTGCCAGATCCGCCAATGAGCAGTTCTTC.

This clonotype was counted a few times. The rearrangement links TRBV2 to TRBJ1-2, with D possibly matching TRBD1 (6 bases). The CDR3 runs 15 residues. V lost 2 bases to trimming and J lost 4 bases, with 14 bases between them. CDR1 and CDR2 from the germline V gene are SNHLY and FYNNEI. CDR3 DNA sequence: TGTGCCAGCAGTGAAAACAGGGAGCCCGGCTATGGCTACACCTTC. Its protein is CASSENREPGYGYTF.

The chain combines TRBV5-1 with TRBJ2-5; 10 positions match TRBD2. Germline assignment: CDR1 SGHRS and CDR2 YFSETQ. The CDR3 is made up of 13 amino acids. The J segment lost 2 bases and the V segment lost 9 bases, leaving 4 bases of the junction unmatched. The CDR3 nucleotides are TGCGCCACCTCTAGCGGGGGTCAAGAGACCCAGTACTTC. This gives the protein CATSSGGQETQYF.

The CDR3 DNA is TGCGCCAGCAGCTTGGTTCCGAGGACAGGGGTGATTAATTCACCCCTCCACTTT. It translates to CASSLVPRTGVINSPLHF. J is TRBJ1-6 and V is TRBV5-1, with 9 bases identical to TRBD1. The CDR3 loop spans 18 amino acids. Losses at the gene ends were 0 bases for V and 6 bases for J; bases not matched to a gene: 10. CDR1 SGHRS and CDR2 YFSETQ come from the germline V gene.

The table lists this clonotype with a few counts. This chain uses TRBV7-2 with TRBJ2-5; D is perhaps TRBD1 (6 bases). The length of the CDR3 is 17 residues. Looked up from germline, CDR1 is SGHTA and CDR2 is FQGNSA. With 4 bases removed from V and 5 bases from J, the gap between germline ends came to 23 bases. The CDR3 DNA is TGTGCCAGCAGCTCGACAGGTCTAGGCGCATTAGGGGAGACCCAGTACTTC. Translating it yields CASSSTGLGALGETQYF. The complete variable domain, with remaining parts taken from reference TRBV7-2 and TRBJ2-5, reads GAGVSQSPSNKVTEKGKDVELRCDPISGHTALYWYRQSLGQGLEFLIYFQGNSAPDKSGLPSDRFSAERTGGSVSTLTIQRTQQEDSAVYLCASSSTGLGALGETQYFGPGTRLLVL.

There are a few counts of this clonotype. This chain links TRBV5-1 with TRBJ2-7; D is perhaps TRBD1 (8 bases). The CDR3 contains 14 residues. The ends were cut back, 0 bases at V and 7 bases at J, with 14 bases in the middle. CDR1 is SGHRS and CDR2 is YFSETQ in the germline V gene. The CDR3 nucleotides are TGCGCCAGCAGCTTGGCCGGACAGGGAGGGGAGCAGTACGTC. This codes for CASSLAGQGGEQYV.

This clonotype was found a few times. The rearrangement uses TRBV4-3 and TRBJ2-2, with 9 bases fitting TRBD1. The germline V gene has CDR1 LGHNA and CDR2 YSLEER. The CDR3 has 16 residues. V shed 5 bases, J shed 5 bases, and the junction held 9 bases outside the gene matches. The CDR3 coding sequence is TGCGCCAGCAGCGGGTGGGACAGGGATCGGACCGGGGAGCTGTTTTTT. Encoded protein: CASSGWDRDRTGELFF.

This clonotype has more than one count but fewer than ten. CDR3 loop: CASSYSLQGPGYGYTF. In DNA form, the CDR3 reads TGTGCCAGCAGTTACTCACTACAGGGGCCGGGCTATGGCTACACCTTC. The chain links TRBV6-6 to TRBJ1-2; 7 bases are shared with TRBD1. The CDR3 runs 16 residues. V was pared by 0 bases and J by 4 bases, with 8 bases of the junction left unmatched. Germline assignment: CDR1 MNHNY and CDR2 SVGAGI (reference sequence).

The V and J genes are TRBV5-4 and TRBJ1-4, with D unclear. Trimming stripped 4 bases from V and 0 bases from J, with 13 bases between. This CDR3 has 16 residues. Germline V gene lookup returns CDR1 SGHNT and CDR2 YYREEE (reference sequence). The CDR3 nucleotides read TGTGCCAGCAGCAGTGACCAGGCTCCAACTAATGAAAAACTGTTTTTT. Amino acid sequence: CASSSDQAPTNEKLFF.